This T cell receptor (beta chain) was profiled in a study of blood T cell repertoires in COVID-19. Across the study: T cells, B-cell-depleted T cells, or PBMCs provided the cDNA or gDNA that served as material.

Germline CDR1 is ENHRY and CDR2 is SYGVKD. The V segment lost 3 bases and the J segment 2 bases; nucleotides outside the gene matches: 3. This CDR3 has 14 amino acids. TCRdb's table, derived via immunoSEQ multiplex PCR, lists solely in-frame clones and lacks some. The table includes about 120,000 clones, roughly nine tenths detected once. The source of this sequence is a human donor with active COVID-19. The donor label of this sample is uncertain. This sequence joins TRBV10-3 and TRBJ1-2; TRBD1 agrees at 7 bases. Specimen: peripheral blood. CDR3: CAISDKQGNYGYTF. CDR3 nucleotides: TGTGCCATCAGTGATAAACAGGGGAACTATGGCTACACCTTC.